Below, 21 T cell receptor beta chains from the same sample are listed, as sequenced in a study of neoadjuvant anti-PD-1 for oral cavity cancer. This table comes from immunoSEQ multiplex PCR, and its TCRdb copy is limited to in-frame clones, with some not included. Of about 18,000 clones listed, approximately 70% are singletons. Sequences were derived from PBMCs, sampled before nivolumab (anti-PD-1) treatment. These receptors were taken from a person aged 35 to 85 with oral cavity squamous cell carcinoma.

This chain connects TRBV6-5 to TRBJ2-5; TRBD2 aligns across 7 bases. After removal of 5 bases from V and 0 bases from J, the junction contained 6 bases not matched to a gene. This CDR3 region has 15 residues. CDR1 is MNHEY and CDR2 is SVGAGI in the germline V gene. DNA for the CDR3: TGTGCCAGCAGTCCCCCCGGGGGGTACCAAGAGACCCAGTACTTC. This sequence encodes CASSPPGGYQETQYF.

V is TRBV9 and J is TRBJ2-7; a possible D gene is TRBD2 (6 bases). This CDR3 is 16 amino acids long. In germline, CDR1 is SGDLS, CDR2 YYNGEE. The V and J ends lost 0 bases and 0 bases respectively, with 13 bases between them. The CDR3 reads CASSVAPGRDSYEQYF. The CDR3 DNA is TGTGCCAGCAGCGTAGCCCCCGGGCGGGACTCCTACGAGCAGTACTTC.

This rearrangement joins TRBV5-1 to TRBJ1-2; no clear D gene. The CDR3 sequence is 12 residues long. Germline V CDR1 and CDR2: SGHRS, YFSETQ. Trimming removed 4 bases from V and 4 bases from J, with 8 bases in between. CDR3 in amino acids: CASSTDFYGYTF. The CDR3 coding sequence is TGCGCCAGCAGCACCGACTTCTATGGCTACACCTTC.

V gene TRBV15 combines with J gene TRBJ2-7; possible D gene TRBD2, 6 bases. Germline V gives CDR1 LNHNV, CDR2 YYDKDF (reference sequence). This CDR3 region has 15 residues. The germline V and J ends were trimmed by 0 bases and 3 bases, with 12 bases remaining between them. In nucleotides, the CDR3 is TGTGCCACCAGCAGAGAGTTGGGGGGACTCTACGAGCAGTACTTC. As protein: CATSRELGGLYEQYF.

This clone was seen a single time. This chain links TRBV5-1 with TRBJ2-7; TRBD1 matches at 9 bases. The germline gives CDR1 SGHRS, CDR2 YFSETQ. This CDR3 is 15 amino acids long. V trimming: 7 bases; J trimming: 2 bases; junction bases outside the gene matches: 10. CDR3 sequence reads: CASSRTGALTYEQYF. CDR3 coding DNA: TGCGCCAGCTCTAGGACAGGGGCACTAACCTACGAGCAGTACTTC.

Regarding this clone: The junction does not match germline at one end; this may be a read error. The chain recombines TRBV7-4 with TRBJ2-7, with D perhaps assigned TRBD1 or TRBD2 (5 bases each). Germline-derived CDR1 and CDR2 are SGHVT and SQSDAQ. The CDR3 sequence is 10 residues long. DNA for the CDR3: TGTGCCAGCAGCTTAGGGGACCCACCCTTC. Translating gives CASSLGDPPF.

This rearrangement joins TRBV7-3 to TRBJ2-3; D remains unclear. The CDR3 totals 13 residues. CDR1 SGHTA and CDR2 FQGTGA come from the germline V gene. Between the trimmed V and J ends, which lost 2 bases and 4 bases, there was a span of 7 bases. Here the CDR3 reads CASSLAMADTQYF. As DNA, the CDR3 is TGTGCCAGCAGCTTAGCTATGGCAGATACGCAGTATTTT.

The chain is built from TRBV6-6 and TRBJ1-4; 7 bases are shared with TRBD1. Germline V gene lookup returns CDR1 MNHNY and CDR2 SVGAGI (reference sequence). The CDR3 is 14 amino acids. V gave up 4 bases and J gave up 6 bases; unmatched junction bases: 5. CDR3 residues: CASSSGGSYEKLFF. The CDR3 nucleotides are TGTGCCAGCAGTTCAGGGGGGAGTTATGAAAAACTGTTTTTT.

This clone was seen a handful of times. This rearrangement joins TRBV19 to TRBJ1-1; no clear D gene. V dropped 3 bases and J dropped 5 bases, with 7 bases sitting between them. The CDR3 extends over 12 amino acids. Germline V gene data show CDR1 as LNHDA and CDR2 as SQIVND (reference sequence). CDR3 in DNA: TGTGCCAGTAGTATTGGGTTTACTGAAGCTTTCTTT. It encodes CASSIGFTEAFF.

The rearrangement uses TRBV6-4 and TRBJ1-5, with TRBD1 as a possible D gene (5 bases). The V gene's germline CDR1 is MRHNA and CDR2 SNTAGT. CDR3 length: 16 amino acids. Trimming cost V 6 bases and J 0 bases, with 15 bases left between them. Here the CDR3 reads CASRTGQLYSNQPQHF. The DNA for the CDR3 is TGTGCCAGCAGGACGGGGCAGCTCTATAGCAATCAGCCCCAGCATTTT.

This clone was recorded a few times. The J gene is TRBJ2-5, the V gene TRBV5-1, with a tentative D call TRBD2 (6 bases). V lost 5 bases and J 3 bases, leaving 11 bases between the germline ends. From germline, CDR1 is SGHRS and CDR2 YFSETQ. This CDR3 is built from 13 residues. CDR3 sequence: CASRPAGEETQYF. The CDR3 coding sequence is TGCGCCAGCAGGCCAGCGGGCGAAGAGACCCAGTACTTC.

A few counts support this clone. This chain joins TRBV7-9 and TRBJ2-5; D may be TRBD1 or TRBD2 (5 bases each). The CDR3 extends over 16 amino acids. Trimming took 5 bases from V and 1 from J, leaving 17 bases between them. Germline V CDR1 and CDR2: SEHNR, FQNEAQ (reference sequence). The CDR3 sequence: CASSRPDLGTQETQYF. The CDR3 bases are TGTGCCAGCAGCCGACCCGACTTGGGGACCCAAGAGACCCAGTACTTC.

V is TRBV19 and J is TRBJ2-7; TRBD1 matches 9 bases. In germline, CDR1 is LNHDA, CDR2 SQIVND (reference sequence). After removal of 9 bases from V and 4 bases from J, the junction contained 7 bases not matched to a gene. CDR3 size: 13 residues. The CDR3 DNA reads TGTGCCAGCCAACCCGGGACAGGGTACGAGCAGTACTTC. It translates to CASQPGTGYEQYF. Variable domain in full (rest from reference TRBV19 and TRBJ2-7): DGGITQSPKYLFRKEGQNVTLSCEQNLNHDAMYWYRQDPGQGLRLIYYSQIVNDFQKGDIAEGYSVSREKKESFPLTVTSAQKNPTAFYLCASQPGTGYEQYFGPGTRLTVT.

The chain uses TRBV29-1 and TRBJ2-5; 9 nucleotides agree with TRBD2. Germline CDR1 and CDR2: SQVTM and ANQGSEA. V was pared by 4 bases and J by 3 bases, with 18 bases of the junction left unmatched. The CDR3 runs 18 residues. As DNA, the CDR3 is TGCAGCGTTGCCGGCGGGAGGGCCGTTGATGCCCAAAAAGAGACCCAGTACTTC. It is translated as CSVAGGRAVDAQKETQYF.

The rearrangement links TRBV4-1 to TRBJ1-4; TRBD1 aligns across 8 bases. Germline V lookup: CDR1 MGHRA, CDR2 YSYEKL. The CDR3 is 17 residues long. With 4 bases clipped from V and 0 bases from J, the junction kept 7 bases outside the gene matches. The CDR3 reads CASSPGQGKATNEKLFF. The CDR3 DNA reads TGCGCCAGCAGCCCCGGACAGGGAAAGGCAACTAATGAAAAACTGTTTTTT.

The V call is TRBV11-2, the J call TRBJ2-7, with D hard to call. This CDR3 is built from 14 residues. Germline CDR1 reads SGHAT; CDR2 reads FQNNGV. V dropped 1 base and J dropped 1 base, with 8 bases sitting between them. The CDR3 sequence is CASSLGSQSYEQYF. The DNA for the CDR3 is TGTGCCAGCAGCTTAGGTTCACAATCCTACGAGCAGTACTTC.

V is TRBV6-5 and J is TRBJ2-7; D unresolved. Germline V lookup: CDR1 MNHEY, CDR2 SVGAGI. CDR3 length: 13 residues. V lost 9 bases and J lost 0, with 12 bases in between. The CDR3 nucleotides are TGTGCCAGTTCGTCTGAAGGCTCCTACGAGCAGTACTTC. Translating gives CASSSEGSYEQYF.

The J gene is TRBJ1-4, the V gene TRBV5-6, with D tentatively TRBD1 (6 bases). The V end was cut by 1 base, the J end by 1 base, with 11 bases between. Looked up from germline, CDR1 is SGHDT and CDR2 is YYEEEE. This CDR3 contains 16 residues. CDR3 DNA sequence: TGTGCCAGCAGCTTGAGACAGGCGGTAACTAATGAAAAACTGTTTTTT. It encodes CASSLRQAVTNEKLFF.

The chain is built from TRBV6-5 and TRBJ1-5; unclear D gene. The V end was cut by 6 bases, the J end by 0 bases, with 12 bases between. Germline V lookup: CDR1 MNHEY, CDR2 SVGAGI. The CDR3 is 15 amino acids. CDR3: CASSLGIYSNQPQHF. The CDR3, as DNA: TGTGCCAGCAGCTTGGGAATATATAGCAATCAGCCCCAGCATTTT.

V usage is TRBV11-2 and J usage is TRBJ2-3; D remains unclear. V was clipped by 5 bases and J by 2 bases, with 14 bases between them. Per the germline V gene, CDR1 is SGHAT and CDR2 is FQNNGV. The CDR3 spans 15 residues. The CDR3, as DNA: TGTGCCAGCAGCCGAAGTCGTGTATTCACAGATACGCAGTATTTT. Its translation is CASSRSRVFTDTQYF.

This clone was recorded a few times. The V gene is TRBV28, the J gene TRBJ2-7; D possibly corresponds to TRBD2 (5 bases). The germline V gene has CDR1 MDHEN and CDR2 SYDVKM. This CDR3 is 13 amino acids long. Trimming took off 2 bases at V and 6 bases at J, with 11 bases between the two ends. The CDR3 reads CASSLAGLGEQYF. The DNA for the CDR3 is TGTGCCAGCAGTTTAGCGGGCCTCGGCGAGCAGTACTTC.